This T cell receptor (beta chain) was captured in a study of graft-versus-host responses after intestinal transplantation. Study-level findings and limits: When patients had graft-donor T cell macrochimerism, their allografts held high graft-versus-host to host-versus-graft clonal ratios.

TCRdb keeps only in-frame clones here, not all; method: immunoSEQ multiplex PCR. The sample consists of fewer than 120,000 clones, approximately 92% of them appearing once. V was clipped by 8 bases and J by 2 bases, with 16 bases between them. There are 14 residues in the CDR3. Looked up from germline, CDR1 is MDHEN and CDR2 is SYDVKM. Points on this clone: Its specificity is unknown.

The TCR comes from a human donor who received an intestinal transplant. The chain couples TRBV28 to TRBJ2-7, with unresolved D. The sample was unstimulated CD8+ T cells sorted from spleen or lymph node cells, taken before intestinal transplant. The CDR3 nucleotides are TGTGCCAGCCTTCCGGACCAGCCGGCCTACGAGCAGTACTTC. Its protein is CASLPDQPAYEQYF.